This TCR beta chain derives from a study of blood T cell repertoires in COVID-19. Across the whole study: COVID-19 samples collected from the United States, Italy and Spain covered acute and convalescent phases.

V dropped 3 bases and J dropped 2 bases, with 7 bases sitting between them. Looked up from germline, CDR1 is SNHLY and CDR2 is FYNNEI. The CDR3 has 13 residues. Sequencing used immunoSEQ multiplex PCR; TCRdb keeps in-frame clones, though not all of them. The sample holds 65,000 to 70,000 clones, nearly 80% seen once. The J gene is TRBJ2-5, the V gene TRBV2; D remains unclear. Material: peripheral blood. The sequence came from a human donor in a cohort sampled during active COVID-19. The CDR3 here is CASSDGEQETQYF. The CDR3 coding sequence is TGTGCCAGCAGTGACGGAGAGCAAGAGACCCAGTACTTC.